This TCR beta chain was recovered during a study of response to subunit inactivated influenza vaccine. One entry per CDR3 protein results from TCRdb running MiXCR on the RT-PCR reads. Of about 500,000 distinct CDR3 sequences in the sample, approximately 15% were seen once. This clonotype has just a few counts. The material sequenced was CD4+ T cells sorted from PBMCs, taken around 25 months after vaccination. The receptor comes from a man aged 45 to 75 who received an inactivated influenza vaccine.

This CDR3 is CASSLVQGGGQPQHF. CDR3 coding DNA: TGTGCCAGCAGCTTAGTTCAAGGGGGCGGTCAGCCCCAGCATTTT. The chain joins TRBV7-2 to TRBJ1-5; 7 bases map to TRBD1. CDR1 is SGHTA and CDR2 is FQGNSA in the germline V gene. The CDR3 has 15 residues. Trimming took 1 base from V and 6 from J; bases not matched to a gene: 6.